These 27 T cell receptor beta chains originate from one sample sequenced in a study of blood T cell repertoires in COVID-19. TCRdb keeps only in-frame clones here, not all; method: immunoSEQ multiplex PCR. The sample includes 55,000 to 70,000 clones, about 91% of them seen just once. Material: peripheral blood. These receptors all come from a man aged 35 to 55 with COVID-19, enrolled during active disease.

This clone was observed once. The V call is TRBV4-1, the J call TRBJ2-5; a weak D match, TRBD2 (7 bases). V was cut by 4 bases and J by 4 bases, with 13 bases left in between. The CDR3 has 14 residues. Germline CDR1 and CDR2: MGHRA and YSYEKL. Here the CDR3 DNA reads TGCGCCAGCAGCCGGGGGGGCCTTTCAGAGACCCAGTACTTC. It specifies CASSRGGLSETQYF.

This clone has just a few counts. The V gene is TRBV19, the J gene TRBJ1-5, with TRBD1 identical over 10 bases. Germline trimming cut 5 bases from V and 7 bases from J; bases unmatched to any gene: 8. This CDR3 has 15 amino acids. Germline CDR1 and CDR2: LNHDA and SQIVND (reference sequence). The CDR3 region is CASSLEGQGVQPQHF. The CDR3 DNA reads TGTGCCAGTAGTCTGGAAGGACAGGGGGTGCAGCCCCAGCATTTT. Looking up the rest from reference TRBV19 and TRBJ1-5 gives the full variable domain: DGGITQSPKYLFRKEGQNVTLSCEQNLNHDAMYWYRQDPGQGLRLIYYSQIVNDFQKGDIAEGYSVSREKKESFPLTVTSAQKNPTAFYLCASSLEGQGVQPQHFGDGTRLSIL.

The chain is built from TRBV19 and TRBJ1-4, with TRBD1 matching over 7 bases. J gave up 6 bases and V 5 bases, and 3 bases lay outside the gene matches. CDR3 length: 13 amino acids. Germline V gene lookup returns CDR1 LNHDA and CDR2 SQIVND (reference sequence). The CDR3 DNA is TGTGCCAGTAGTTCTCAGGGGGATGAAAAACTGTTTTTT. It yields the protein CASSSQGDEKLFF.

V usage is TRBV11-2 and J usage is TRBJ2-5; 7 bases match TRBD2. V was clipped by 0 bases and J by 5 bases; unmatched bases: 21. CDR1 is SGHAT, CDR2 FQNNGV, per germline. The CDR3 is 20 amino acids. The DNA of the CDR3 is TGTGCCAGCAGCTTAGACCGAGCCCCAGCGGGGAGACCGGGTTGGGAGACCCAGTACTTC. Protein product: CASSLDRAPAGRPGWETQYF.

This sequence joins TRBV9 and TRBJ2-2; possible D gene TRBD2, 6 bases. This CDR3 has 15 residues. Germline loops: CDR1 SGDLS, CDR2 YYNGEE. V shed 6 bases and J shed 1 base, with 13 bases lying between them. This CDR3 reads CASTRLGQNTGELFF. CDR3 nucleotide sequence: TGTGCCAGCACACGACTAGGCCAGAACACCGGGGAGCTGTTTTTT. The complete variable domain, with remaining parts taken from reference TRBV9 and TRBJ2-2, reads DSGVTQTPKHLITATGQRVTLRCSPRSGDLSVYWYQQSLDQGLQFLIQYYNGEERAKGNILERFSAQQFPDLHSELNLSSLELGDSALYFCASTRLGQNTGELFFGEGSRLTVL.

The CDR3, as DNA: TGTGCCAGCAGCTTGTACAGGGGGGCGGTAGATACGCAGTATTTT. Its translation is CASSLYRGAVDTQYF. The V gene is TRBV5-6, the J gene TRBJ2-3, with 8 bases fitting TRBD1. V lost 1 base, J lost 5 bases, and 6 bases stayed unmatched. Germline CDR1 is SGHDT and CDR2 is YYEEEE. CDR3 length: 15 amino acids.

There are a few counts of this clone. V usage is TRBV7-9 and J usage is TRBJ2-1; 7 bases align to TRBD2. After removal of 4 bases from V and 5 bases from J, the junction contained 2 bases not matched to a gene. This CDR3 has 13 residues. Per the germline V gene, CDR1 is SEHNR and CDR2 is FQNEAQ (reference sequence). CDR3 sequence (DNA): TGTGCCAGCAGCTCGGGGGGTCACAATGAGCAGTTCTTC. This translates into CASSSGGHNEQFF. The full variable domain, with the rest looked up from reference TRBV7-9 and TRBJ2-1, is DTGVSQNPRHKITKRGQNVTFRCDPISEHNRLYWYRQTLGQGPEFLTYFQNEAQLEKSRLLSDRFSAERPKGSFSTLEIQRTEQGDSAMYLCASSSGGHNEQFFGPGTRLTVL.

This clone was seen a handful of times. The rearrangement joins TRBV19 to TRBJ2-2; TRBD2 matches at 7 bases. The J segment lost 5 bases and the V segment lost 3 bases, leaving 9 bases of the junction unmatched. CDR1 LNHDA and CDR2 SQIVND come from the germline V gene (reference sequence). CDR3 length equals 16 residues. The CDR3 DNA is TGTGCCAGTAGTATTTCGGCGGGGGTAGGGACCGGGGAGCTGTTTTTT. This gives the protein CASSISAGVGTGELFF.

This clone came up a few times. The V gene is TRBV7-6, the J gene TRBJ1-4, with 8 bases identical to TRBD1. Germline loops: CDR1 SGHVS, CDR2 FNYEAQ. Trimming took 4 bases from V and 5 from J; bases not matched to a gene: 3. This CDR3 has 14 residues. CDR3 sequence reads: CASSSGTGNEKLFF. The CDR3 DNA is TGTGCCAGCAGCTCCGGGACAGGCAATGAAAAACTGTTTTTT.

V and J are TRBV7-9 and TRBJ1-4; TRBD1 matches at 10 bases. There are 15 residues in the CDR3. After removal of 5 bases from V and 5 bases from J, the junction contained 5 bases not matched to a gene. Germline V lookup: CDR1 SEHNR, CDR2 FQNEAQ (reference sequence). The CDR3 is CASSRETGGNEKLFF. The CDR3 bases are TGTGCCAGCAGCCGAGAGACAGGGGGCAATGAAAAACTGTTTTTT.

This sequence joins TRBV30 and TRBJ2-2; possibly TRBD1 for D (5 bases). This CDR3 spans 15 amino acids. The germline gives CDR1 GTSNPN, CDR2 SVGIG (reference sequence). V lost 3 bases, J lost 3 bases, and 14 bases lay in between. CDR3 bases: TGTGCCTGGAGACGATCAGGGCTCGACACCGGGGAGCTGTTTTTT. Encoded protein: CAWRRSGLDTGELFF.

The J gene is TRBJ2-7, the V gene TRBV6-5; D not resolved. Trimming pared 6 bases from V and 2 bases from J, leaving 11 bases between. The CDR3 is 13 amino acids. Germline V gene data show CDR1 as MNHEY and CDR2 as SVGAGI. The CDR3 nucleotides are TGTGCCAGCAGCCTGGAGAAAGCCTACGAGCAGTACTTC. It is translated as CASSLEKAYEQYF.

CDR3 loop: CASSSPGAGGLEEQFF. In DNA form, the CDR3 reads TGTGCCAGCAGCTCCCCCGGAGCGGGGGGGCTGGAGGAGCAGTTCTTC. This rearrangement joins TRBV7-9 to TRBJ2-1; 10 positions agree with TRBD2. Germline CDR1 is SEHNR and CDR2 is FQNEAQ (reference sequence). V lost 4 bases, J lost 10 bases, and 13 bases stayed unmatched. This CDR3 has 16 residues.

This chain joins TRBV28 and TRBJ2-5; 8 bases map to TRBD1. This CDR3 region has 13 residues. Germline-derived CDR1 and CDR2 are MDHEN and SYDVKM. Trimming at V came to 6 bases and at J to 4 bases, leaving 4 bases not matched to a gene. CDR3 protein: CASRTGGGETQYF. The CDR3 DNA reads TGTGCCAGCAGAACAGGGGGAGGAGAGACCCAGTACTTC.

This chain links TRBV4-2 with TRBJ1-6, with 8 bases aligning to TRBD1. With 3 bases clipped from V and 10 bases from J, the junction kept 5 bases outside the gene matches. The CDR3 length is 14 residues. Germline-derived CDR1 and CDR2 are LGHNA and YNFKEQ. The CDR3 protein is CASSQGQEGSPLHF. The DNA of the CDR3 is TGTGCCAGCAGCCAGGGACAGGAGGGCTCACCCCTCCACTTT.

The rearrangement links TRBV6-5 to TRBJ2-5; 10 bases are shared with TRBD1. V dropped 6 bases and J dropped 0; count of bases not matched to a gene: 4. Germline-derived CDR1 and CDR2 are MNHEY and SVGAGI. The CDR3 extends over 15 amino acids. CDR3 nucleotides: TGTGCCAGCAGGAGACAGGGGGCCTACCAAGAGACCCAGTACTTC. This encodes CASRRQGAYQETQYF.

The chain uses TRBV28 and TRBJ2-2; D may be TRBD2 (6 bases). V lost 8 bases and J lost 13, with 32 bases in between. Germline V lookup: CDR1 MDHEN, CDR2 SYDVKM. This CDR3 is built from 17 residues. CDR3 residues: CASSTPGSTGTYQGLFF. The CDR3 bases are TGTGCCAGCTCTACACCGGGGAGCACTGGGACTTATCAAGGGCTGTTTTTT.

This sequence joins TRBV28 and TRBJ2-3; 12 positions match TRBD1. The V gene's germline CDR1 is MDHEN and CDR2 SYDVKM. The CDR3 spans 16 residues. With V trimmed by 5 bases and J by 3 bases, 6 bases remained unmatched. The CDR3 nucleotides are TGTGCCAGCAGTCCTCCGGGACAGGGGGCGACAGATACGCAGTATTTT. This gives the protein CASSPPGQGATDTQYF.

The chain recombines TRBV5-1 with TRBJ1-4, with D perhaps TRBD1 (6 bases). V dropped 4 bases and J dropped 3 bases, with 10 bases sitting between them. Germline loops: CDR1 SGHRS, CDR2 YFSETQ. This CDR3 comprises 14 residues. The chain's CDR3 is CASSQGGPNEKLFF. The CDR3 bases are TGCGCCAGCAGCCAAGGGGGTCCTAATGAAAAACTGTTTTTT.

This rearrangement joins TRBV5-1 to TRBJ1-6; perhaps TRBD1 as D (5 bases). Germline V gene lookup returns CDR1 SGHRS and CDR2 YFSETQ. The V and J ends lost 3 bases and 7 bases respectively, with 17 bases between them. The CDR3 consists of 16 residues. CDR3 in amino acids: CASSWDRDSNNSPLHF. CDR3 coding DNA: TGCGCCAGCAGCTGGGACCGGGACTCAAACAATTCACCCCTCCACTTT. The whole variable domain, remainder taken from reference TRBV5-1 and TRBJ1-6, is KAGVTQTPRYLIKTRGQQVTLSCSPISGHRSVSWYQQTPGQGLQFLFEYFSETQRNKGNFPGRFSGRQFSNSRSEMNVSTLELGDSALYLCASSWDRDSNNSPLHFGNGTRLTVT.

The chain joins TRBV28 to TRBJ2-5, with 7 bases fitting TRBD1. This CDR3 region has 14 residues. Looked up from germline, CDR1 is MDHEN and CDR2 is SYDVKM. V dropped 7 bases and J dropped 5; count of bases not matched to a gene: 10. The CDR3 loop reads CASTDTARGETQYF. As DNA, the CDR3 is TGTGCCAGCACCGACACCGCCAGGGGGGAGACCCAGTACTTC.

The CDR3 region is CASSLQGNTQYF. The CDR3 DNA reads TGTGCCAGCAGTCTACAGGGAAATACGCAGTATTTT. The rearrangement links TRBV28 to TRBJ2-3, with D perhaps TRBD1 (6 bases). CDR3 length equals 12 residues. V was clipped by 5 bases and J by 7 bases, with 10 bases between them. Germline V gene data show CDR1 as MDHEN and CDR2 as SYDVKM. Full variable domain (rest looked up from reference TRBV28 and TRBJ2-3): DVKVTQSSRYLVKRTGEKVFLECVQDMDHENMFWYRQDPGLGLRLIYFSYDVKMKEKGDIPEGYSVSREKKERFSLILESASTNQTSMYLCASSLQGNTQYFGPGTRLTVL.

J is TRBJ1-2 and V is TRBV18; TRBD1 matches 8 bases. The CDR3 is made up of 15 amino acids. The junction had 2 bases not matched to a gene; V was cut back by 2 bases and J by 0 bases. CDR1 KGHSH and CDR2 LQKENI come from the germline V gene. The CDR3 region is CASSPSGGANYGYTF. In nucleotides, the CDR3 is TGTGCCAGCTCACCATCAGGGGGCGCTAACTATGGCTACACCTTC.

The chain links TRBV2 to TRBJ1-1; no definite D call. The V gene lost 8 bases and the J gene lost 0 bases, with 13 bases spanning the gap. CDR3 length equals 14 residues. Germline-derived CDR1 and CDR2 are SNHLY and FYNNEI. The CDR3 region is CASQVLAMNTEAFF. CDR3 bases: TGTGCCAGCCAAGTGCTAGCTATGAACACTGAAGCTTTCTTT.

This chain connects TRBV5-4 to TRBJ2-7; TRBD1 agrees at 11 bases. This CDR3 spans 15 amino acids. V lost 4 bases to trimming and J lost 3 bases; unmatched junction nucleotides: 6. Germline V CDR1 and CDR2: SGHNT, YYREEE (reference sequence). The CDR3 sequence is CASSITGQGGYEQYF. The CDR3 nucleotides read TGTGCCAGCAGCATAACGGGACAGGGGGGCTACGAGCAGTACTTC.

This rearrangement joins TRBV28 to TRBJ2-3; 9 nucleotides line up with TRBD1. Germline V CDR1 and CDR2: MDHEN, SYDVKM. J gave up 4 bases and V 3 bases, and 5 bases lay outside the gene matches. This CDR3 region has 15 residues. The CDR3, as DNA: TGTGCCAGCAGTTTGATACAGGGGGCATCAGATACGCAGTATTTT. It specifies CASSLIQGASDTQYF.

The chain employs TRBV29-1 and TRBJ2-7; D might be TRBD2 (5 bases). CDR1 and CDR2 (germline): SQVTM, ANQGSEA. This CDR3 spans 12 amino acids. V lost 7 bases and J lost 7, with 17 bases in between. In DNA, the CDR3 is TGCAGCGGGCGGATCCCCCCGGGGGAGCAGTACTTC. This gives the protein CSGRIPPGEQYF.